Shown below are 18 T cell receptor beta chains from a single sample sequenced in a study of shared clonotypes between healthy human individuals. Clones were read by immunoSEQ multiplex PCR, and TCRdb kept only the in-frame ones, dropping some. The sample consists of approximately 2.3 million clones, more than 85% of them appearing once. Sequenced material: naive CD4+ T cells from PBMCs. The subset here: CD45RA+ positively selected. The receptors stem from a young man in good health. Some clones in this sample may be carry-over from other donors' samples.

The CDR3 DNA reads TGTGCCAGCAGTTTGAAGGGGAATCCCGGGGAGCTGTTTTTT. It translates to CASSLKGNPGELFF. The chain carries TRBV27 and TRBJ2-2; D possibly corresponds to TRBD1 (5 bases). The CDR3 runs to 14 residues. Trimming shortened V by 3 bases and J by 6 bases, and 11 bases separated the two germline ends. Per germline, CDR1 MNHEY and CDR2 SMNVEV (reference sequence).

This rearrangement joins TRBV6-5 to TRBJ2-1; 7 nucleotides line up with TRBD1. V was clipped by 0 bases and J by 3 bases; unmatched bases: 5. The CDR3 is 16 residues long. From germline, CDR1 is MNHEY and CDR2 SVGAGI. The CDR3, as DNA: TGTGCCAGCAGTTACTCTGGGACAGCTATCTACAATGAGCAGTTCTTC. Residues: CASSYSGTAIYNEQFF.

This rearrangement joins TRBV30 to TRBJ2-7; D possibly corresponds to TRBD2 (5 bases). The CDR3 covers 15 residues. The germline V gene has CDR1 GTSNPN and CDR2 SVGIG (reference sequence). V gave up 2 bases and J gave up 0 bases, with 14 bases separating them. The CDR3 bases are TGTGCCTGGAGTATAAGCGGAAAGAGCTCCTACGAGCAGTACTTC. This codes for CAWSISGKSSYEQYF.

The rearrangement joins TRBV27 to TRBJ2-5; TRBD2 agrees at 8 bases. The CDR3 length is 17 residues. The germline V gene has CDR1 MNHEY and CDR2 SMNVEV (reference sequence). The V segment lost 8 bases and the J segment 2 bases; nucleotides outside the gene matches: 16. The CDR3 bases are TGTGCCAGCCGACCTTTTGGTCGGGGACTAGGTCAAGAGACCCAGTACTTC. Protein sequence: CASRPFGRGLGQETQYF.

Notes on this clone: This sample includes further DNA sequences coding for the same CDR3. For the CDR3, the DNA is TGTGCCAGCAGTTACTCGAGACAGAACTATGGCTACACCTTC. Protein product: CASSYSRQNYGYTF. The rearrangement joins TRBV6-5 to TRBJ1-2; possibly TRBD1 for D (5 bases). The CDR3 loop spans 14 amino acids. Between the trimmed V and J ends, which lost 0 bases and 2 bases, there was a span of 7 bases. CDR1 and CDR2 from the germline V gene are MNHEY and SVGAGI.

This clone was observed once. The J gene is TRBJ2-7, the V gene TRBV7-3; D tentatively reads TRBD1 or TRBD2 (7 bases each). Trimming took 5 bases from V and 5 from J, leaving 22 bases between them. The CDR3 has 16 amino acids. Germline CDR1 reads SGHTA; CDR2 reads FQGTGA. The CDR3 nucleotides are TGTGCCAGCAGCCCCCAGGGGGGGCAGGGAGAAAACGAGCAGTACTTC. Translating it yields CASSPQGGQGENEQYF.

The V and J genes are TRBV27 and TRBJ2-1; D call uncertain. V was trimmed by 7 bases and J by 2 bases, leaving 18 bases between them. CDR1 and CDR2 (germline): MNHEY, SMNVEV (reference sequence). This CDR3 is built from 16 residues. Here the CDR3 DNA reads TGTGCCAGCATCCCCGACGGTTTTAGCCCCTACAATGAGCAGTTCTTC. It translates to CASIPDGFSPYNEQFF.

This clone was counted between two and nine times. Other DNA sequences within the sample encode an identical CDR3. The rearrangement uses TRBV7-3 and TRBJ2-3; a possible D gene is TRBD1 (5 bases). Trimming took off 2 bases at V and 1 base at J, with 7 bases between the two ends. This CDR3 contains 14 residues. Germline-derived CDR1 and CDR2 are SGHTA and FQGTGA. Here the CDR3 reads CASSLLGGTDTQYF. The CDR3 region has the DNA TGTGCCAGCAGCTTACTAGGGGGCACAGATACGCAGTATTTT.

The V call is TRBV10-3, the J call TRBJ1-4; D call uncertain. V gave up 0 bases and J gave up 4 bases, with 6 bases separating them. Germline CDR1 reads ENHRY; CDR2 reads SYGVKD. This CDR3 region has 14 residues. The CDR3 DNA is TGTGCCATCAGTGAGTCCGGACTTAATGAAAAACTGTTTTTT. Amino acids: CAISESGLNEKLFF.

V is TRBV7-3 and J is TRBJ2-6; 7 bases fit TRBD1. The CDR3 is made up of 15 amino acids. Germline CDR1 is SGHTA and CDR2 is FQGTGA. After removal of 5 bases from V and 2 bases from J, the junction contained 3 bases not matched to a gene. CDR3 protein: CASSRGTAGANVLTF. DNA for the CDR3: TGTGCCAGCAGCAGGGGGACAGCTGGGGCCAACGTCCTGACTTTC.

The chain carries TRBV5-1 and TRBJ1-2; 10 bases are shared with TRBD1. This CDR3 contains 13 residues. V shed 2 bases, J shed 8 bases, and the junction held 3 bases outside the gene matches. The V gene's germline CDR1 is SGHRS and CDR2 YFSETQ. The CDR3 is CASSFRDRGGYTF. The CDR3 DNA is TGCGCCAGCAGCTTCCGGGACAGGGGAGGCTACACCTTC.

The V gene is TRBV11-3, the J gene TRBJ1-1; D ambiguous. The CDR3 has 13 residues. Trimming removed 3 bases at V and 2 bases at J, with 7 bases between. Germline CDR1 and CDR2: SGHNT and YENEEA. The CDR3 sequence is CASSFDLNTEAFF. Written as DNA, the CDR3 is TGTGCCAGCAGCTTCGATTTAAACACTGAAGCTTTCTTT.

This clone was detected once. The V call is TRBV28, the J call TRBJ2-7; 10 positions agree with TRBD2. Looked up from germline, CDR1 is MDHEN and CDR2 is SYDVKM. The length of the CDR3 is 18 residues. The V and J ends lost 7 bases and 2 bases, in that order; junction bases with no gene match: 17. The DNA of the CDR3 is TGTGCCAGCACCTCCCCTTGGGCTCAGCGGGAGGGCACCTACGAGCAGTACTTC. It encodes CASTSPWAQREGTYEQYF.

A remark on this clone: The sample carries other DNA sequences with the same CDR3. This sequence joins TRBV9 and TRBJ1-2; D is undetermined. The germline V and J ends were trimmed by 1 base and 2 bases, with 6 bases remaining between them. Germline loops: CDR1 SGDLS, CDR2 YYNGEE. The CDR3 spans 13 residues. Here the CDR3 reads CASSVSGNYGYTF. CDR3 DNA sequence: TGTGCCAGCAGCGTATCTGGGAACTATGGCTACACCTTC.

For this clone: Additional DNA sequences in this sample encode the identical CDR3. The rearrangement joins TRBV5-1 to TRBJ2-5; 9 bases align to TRBD1. The CDR3 loop spans 15 amino acids. Germline assignment: CDR1 SGHRS and CDR2 YFSETQ. The V gene end was trimmed by 0 bases and the J gene end by 5 bases; junction bases not matched to a gene: 5. CDR3: CASSLAGTGLETQYF. Written as DNA, the CDR3 is TGCGCCAGCAGCTTGGCCGGGACAGGGCTGGAGACCCAGTACTTC.

V and J are TRBV5-1 and TRBJ2-1; D is perhaps TRBD2 (6 bases). The ends were cut back, 2 bases at V and 5 bases at J, with 17 bases in the middle. CDR1 is SGHRS and CDR2 is YFSETQ in the germline V gene. The CDR3 has 16 amino acids. The CDR3 nucleotides read TGCGCCAGCAGCTTTGGATCGGGAGATTCCCACAATGAGCAGTTCTTC. It yields the protein CASSFGSGDSHNEQFF.

The sample holds one count of this clone. The V and J genes are TRBV5-4 and TRBJ2-7, with 7 bases that match TRBD1. V trimming: 1 base; J trimming: 1 base; junction bases outside the gene matches: 5. Germline-derived CDR1 and CDR2 are SGHNT and YYREEE (reference sequence). This CDR3 has 15 residues. CDR3 loop: CASSLPGQLSYEQYF. CDR3 coding DNA: TGTGCCAGCAGCTTGCCGGGACAGCTGTCCTACGAGCAGTACTTC.

The chain is built from TRBV7-8 and TRBJ1-1; 7 bases agree with TRBD1. J gave up 1 base and V 2 bases, and 1 base lay outside the gene matches. This CDR3 contains 14 residues. The germline CDR1 and CDR2 sequences are SGHVS and FQNEAQ. This CDR3 reads CASSLQGGNTEAFF. CDR3 nucleotides: TGTGCCAGCAGCTTACAGGGGGGGAACACTGAAGCTTTCTTT.